The sequence of this TCR beta chain was determined in a study of blood T cell repertoires in COVID-19. Participant-given clinical history determined each cohort assignment. Sequencing was performed with immunoSEQ multiplex PCR; in TCRdb, only in-frame clones are kept and a portion is missing. The sample includes about 390,000 clones, just under 90% of them seen just once. The CDR3 extends over 16 amino acids. CDR1 LNHDA and CDR2 SQIVND come from the germline V gene (reference sequence). With 6 bases clipped from V and 6 bases from J, the junction kept 13 bases outside the gene matches. This clone was counted a few times.

The sample comprised PBMCs or T cells enriched from blood (not recorded which). V and J are TRBV19 and TRBJ1-1; 10 bases line up with TRBD1. The clonotype was recovered from a woman aged 45-65 years who had recovered from COVID-19. In nucleotides, the CDR3 is TGTGCCAGTAGCCCTGGGACAGGGGCCCAGGGGGCTGAAGCTTTCTTT. Translating it yields CASSPGTGAQGAEAFF.